The next 14 T cell receptor beta chains were all read from a single sample in a study of OX40 agonist ivuxolimab in advanced cancers. Only in-frame clones appear in the TCRdb table, and some are missing; sequencing was by immunoSEQ multiplex PCR. The sample shows fewer than 130,000 clones, more than 70% of them seen only once. Sequenced material: CD4+ or CD8+ T cells sorted from blood, taken in a trial of the OX40 agonist ivuxolimab. These TCRs come from an adult with an advanced solid tumor such as melanoma, head and neck, liver or kidney cancer.

This clone was observed once. The chain employs TRBV5-1 and TRBJ1-1, with TRBD1 as a possible D gene (6 bases). Trimming took off 1 base at V and 4 bases at J, with 14 bases between the two ends. The CDR3 has 15 residues. Germline CDR1 is SGHRS and CDR2 is YFSETQ. The CDR3 DNA follows: TGCGCCAGCAGCTTGCGGGGGGCAATCGGCACTGAAGCTTTCTTT. As protein: CASSLRGAIGTEAFF.

The gene calls are TRBV6-5 and TRBJ1-1; maybe TRBD1 (5 bases). Trimming pared 7 bases from V and 0 bases from J, leaving 9 bases between. Germline CDR1 is MNHEY and CDR2 is SVGAGI. This CDR3 region has 13 residues. The CDR3: CASKWGMNTEAFF. The CDR3 DNA reads TGTGCCAGCAAGTGGGGGATGAACACTGAAGCTTTCTTT.

The chain recombines TRBV5-1 with TRBJ2-3; 8 bases are shared with TRBD2. There are 17 residues in the CDR3. The ends lost 5 bases at V and 2 bases at J; junction bases unmatched: 13. Germline CDR1 is SGHRS and CDR2 is YFSETQ. CDR3: CASRPSTSGISTDTQYF. For the CDR3, the DNA is TGCGCCAGCAGACCTAGCACTAGCGGCATTTCCACAGATACGCAGTATTTT. The variable domain in full, completed from reference TRBV5-1 and TRBJ2-3, reads KAGVTQTPRYLIKTRGQQVTLSCSPISGHRSVSWYQQTPGQGLQFLFEYFSETQRNKGNFPGRFSGRQFSNSRSEMNVSTLELGDSALYLCASRPSTSGISTDTQYFGPGTRLTVL.

The rearrangement joins TRBV28 to TRBJ2-5, with D unclear. V was pared by 3 bases and J by 4 bases, with 12 bases between. This CDR3 contains 14 residues. The germline V gene encodes CDR1 MDHEN and CDR2 SYDVKM. CDR3 DNA: TGTGCCAGCAGTTTCTCCGGCCCGCCAGAGACCCAGTACTTC. Its translation is CASSFSGPPETQYF.

The chain combines TRBV18 with TRBJ1-1; 11 nucleotides align to TRBD1. The CDR3 spans 13 residues. Germline CDR1 is KGHSH and CDR2 is LQKENI. J was trimmed by 11 bases and V by 3 bases; bases with no gene match: 5. This CDR3 is CASSPRDRGDAFF. The CDR3 DNA reads TGTGCCAGCTCACCTCGGGACAGGGGGGACGCTTTCTTT.

The J gene is TRBJ2-5, the V gene TRBV7-9; perhaps TRBD1 as D (6 bases). Germline V CDR1 and CDR2: SEHNR, FQNEAQ (reference sequence). This CDR3 is 14 amino acids long. Deletions cut 3 bases from V and 5 bases from J, with 13 bases between. The CDR3 region is CASSLVGGGETQYF. The CDR3 DNA reads TGTGCCAGCAGCTTGGTTGGGGGCGGGGAGACCCAGTACTTC.

This clone was picked up a small number of times. This chain connects TRBV7-9 to TRBJ1-3; D is uncertain. V shed 0 bases and J shed 1 base, with 7 bases lying between them. CDR3 length equals 15 residues. CDR1 SEHNR and CDR2 FQNEAQ come from the germline V gene (reference sequence). This CDR3 is CASSLAEVSGNTIYF. The CDR3 nucleotides read TGTGCCAGCAGCTTAGCGGAGGTATCTGGAAACACCATATATTTT. Drawing the rest from reference TRBV7-9 and TRBJ1-3, the complete variable domain is DTGVSQNPRHKITKRGQNVTFRCDPISEHNRLYWYRQTLGQGPEFLTYFQNEAQLEKSRLLSDRFSAERPKGSFSTLEIQRTEQGDSAMYLCASSLAEVSGNTIYFGEGSWLTVV.

This clone was observed a few times. J is TRBJ2-3 and V is TRBV15; 10 bases align to TRBD2. This CDR3 is built from 16 residues. V gave up 4 bases and J gave up 0 bases; unmatched junction bases: 4. Germline values: CDR1 LNHNV, CDR2 YYDKDF (reference sequence). CDR3 region: CATSTASGRSTDTQYF. The CDR3 DNA is TGTGCCACCAGCACGGCTAGCGGGAGAAGCACAGATACGCAGTATTTT.

The V call is TRBV6-5, the J call TRBJ1-2, with a weak D call TRBD1 (6 bases). The CDR3 is 13 residues long. With 7 bases removed from V and 2 bases from J, the gap between germline ends came to 11 bases. The germline gives CDR1 MNHEY, CDR2 SVGAGI. The CDR3 bases are TGTGCCAGCACCGGGGGCTCCAACTATGGCTACACCTTC. Translated, it gives CASTGGSNYGYTF.

This chain links TRBV9 with TRBJ1-2; a weak D match, TRBD1 (5 bases). The germline CDR1 and CDR2 sequences are SGDLS and YYNGEE. The CDR3 is 16 amino acids. The V gene lost 0 bases and the J gene lost 2 bases, with 14 bases spanning the gap. CDR3 in DNA: TGTGCCAGCAGCGTAGTCTCAGGGAGGCCGAACTATGGCTACACCTTC. Encoded protein: CASSVVSGRPNYGYTF. Based on the CDR3 plus reference TRBV9 and TRBJ1-2, the full variable domain is DSGVTQTPKHLITATGQRVTLRCSPRSGDLSVYWYQQSLDQGLQFLIQYYNGEERAKGNILERFSAQQFPDLHSELNLSSLELGDSALYFCASSVVSGRPNYGYTFGSGTRLTVV.

This clone has a single count. Because it lacks the conserved phenylalanine or tryptophan at the end, this CDR3 is likely a read error. No DNA is shown, since the ends of the CDR3 on it are uncertain; the CDR3 is the one TCRdb lists. CDR3 in amino acids: CASSDMQRL. This chain uses TRBV6-5 with TRBJ1-2. The germline CDR1 and CDR2 sequences are MNHEY and SVGAGI. Termini included, the CDR3 measures 9 amino acids.

With respect to this clone: Other DNA sequences within the sample encode an identical CDR3. This chain joins TRBV19 and TRBJ1-1; D is unresolved. Per germline, CDR1 LNHDA and CDR2 SQIVND (reference sequence). The V end was cut by 2 bases, the J end by 0 bases, with 7 bases between. The CDR3 covers 14 residues. In nucleotides, the CDR3 is TGTGCCAGTAGTATATCCCTCATGAACACTGAAGCTTTCTTT. Protein: CASSISLMNTEAFF.

The J gene is TRBJ1-4, the V gene TRBV28, with 9 bases identical to TRBD1. CDR1 is MDHEN and CDR2 is SYDVKM in the germline V gene. CDR3 size: 15 residues. The J segment lost 4 bases and the V segment lost 6 bases, leaving 6 bases of the junction unmatched. The chain's CDR3 is CASSQTGGVNEKLFF. CDR3 DNA sequence: TGTGCCAGCAGCCAGACAGGGGGGGTTAATGAAAAACTGTTTTTT.

The chain is built from TRBV29-1 and TRBJ1-4; D is uncertain. CDR1 and CDR2 from the germline V gene are SQVTM and ANQGSEA. V gave up 5 bases and J gave up 1 base, with 11 bases separating them. This CDR3 spans 14 amino acids. The CDR3 DNA is TGCAGCGTTCCCTGGGTGGAAACTAATGAAAAACTGTTTTTT. This sequence encodes CSVPWVETNEKLFF.